Listed below are T cell receptor beta chains from one sample, sequenced in a study of blood T cell repertoires in COVID-19. Only in-frame clones appear in the TCRdb table, and some are missing; sequencing was by immunoSEQ multiplex PCR. The sample lists about 59,000 clones, roughly 78% occurring once. Material for sequencing was peripheral blood. The receptor source for this set is a man in his fifties or sixties with acute or convalescent COVID-19. Both conserved end residues are part of each CDR3. D genes are given only for firm matches. Size values are once, few and many counts, or a class for expanded clones, and some rows have none.

CDR3 length: 11
D gene: NA
V gene: TRBV20-1
J gene: TRBJ1-2
clone size: NA
CDR3 protein: CSAGVWDGYTF
CDR3 DNA: TGCAGTGCCGGAGTATGGGATGGCTACACCTTC

CDR3 length: 13
D gene: NA
V gene: TRBV7-3
J gene: TRBJ1-1
clone size: NA
CDR3 protein: CASSLTGQTEAFF
CDR3 DNA: TGTGCCAGCAGCTTAACGGGGCAGACTGAAGCTTTCTTT

CDR3 length: 15
D gene: NA
V gene: TRBV27
J gene: TRBJ2-6
clone size: few
CDR3 protein: CASRSSGAGANVLTF
CDR3 DNA: TGTGCCAGCCGGTCCTCAGGCGCCGGGGCCAACGTCCTGACTTTC

CDR3 length: 17
D gene: NA
V gene: TRBV27
J gene: TRBJ2-4
clone size: NA
CDR3 protein: CASSLGGDRLTKNIQYF
CDR3 DNA: TGTGCCAGCAGTTTGGGTGGTGACAGGTTAACCAAAAACATTCAGTACTTC

CDR3 length: 15
D gene: NA
V gene: TRBV4-1
J gene: TRBJ1-5
clone size: NA
CDR3 protein: CASSPREDYNQPQHF
CDR3 DNA: TGCGCCAGCAGCCCCCGGGAGGACTACAATCAGCCCCAGCATTTT

CDR3 length: 12
D gene: NA
V gene: TRBV3-1/TRBV3-2
J gene: TRBJ1-2
clone size: NA
CDR3 protein: CASSQTAYGYTF
CDR3 DNA: TGTGCCAGCAGCCAGACAGCCTATGGCTACACCTTC

CDR3 length: 15
D gene: TRBD1
V gene: TRBV6-6
J gene: TRBJ1-2
clone size: NA
CDR3 protein: CASSYSGQVVYGYTF
CDR3 DNA: TGTGCCAGCAGTTACTCCGGACAGGTTGTTTATGGCTACACCTTC

CDR3 length: 14
D gene: NA
V gene: TRBV27
J gene: TRBJ1-2
clone size: NA
CDR3 protein: CASSLRRGEIGYTF
CDR3 DNA: TGTGCCAGCAGTTTAAGGCGGGGGGAAATTGGCTACACCTTC

CDR3 length: 16
D gene: NA
V gene: TRBV30
J gene: TRBJ2-1
clone size: NA
CDR3 protein: CAWSVRNGAAYNEQFF
CDR3 DNA: TGTGCCTGGAGTGTAAGGAACGGAGCGGCCTACAATGAGCAGTTCTTC

CDR3 length: 15
D gene: NA
V gene: TRBV15
J gene: TRBJ2-4
clone size: NA
CDR3 protein: CATSRGRVDENIQYF
CDR3 DNA: TGTGCCACCAGCAGGGGCAGGGTAGACGAAAACATTCAGTACTTC

CDR3 length: 13
D gene: NA
V gene: TRBV28
J gene: TRBJ1-3
clone size: NA
CDR3 protein: CASSFRAGNTIYF
CDR3 DNA: TGTGCCAGCAGTTTTCGGGCTGGAAACACCATATATTTT

CDR3 length: 15
D gene: TRBD2
V gene: TRBV5-1
J gene: TRBJ2-3
clone size: NA
CDR3 protein: CASSLQGGGTDTQYF
CDR3 DNA: TGCGCCAGCAGCTTGCAGGGAGGGGGCACAGATACGCAGTATTTT

CDR3 length: 14
D gene: TRBD1
V gene: TRBV7-9
J gene: TRBJ2-7
clone size: NA
CDR3 protein: CASSHRQGTLEQYF
CDR3 DNA: TGTGCCAGCAGCCATAGACAGGGGACCTTGGAGCAGTACTTC

CDR3 length: 13
D gene: TRBD1
V gene: TRBV28
J gene: TRBJ2-7
clone size: NA
CDR3 protein: CASRGTGIHEQYF
CDR3 DNA: TGTGCCAGCAGGGGGACAGGGATCCACGAGCAGTACTTC

CDR3 length: 14
D gene: TRBD1
V gene: TRBV10-3
J gene: TRBJ1-2
clone size: NA
CDR3 protein: CAISGDRGFYGYTF
CDR3 DNA: TGTGCCATCAGTGGAGACAGGGGGTTCTATGGCTACACCTTC

CDR3 length: 13
D gene: NA
V gene: TRBV6-5
J gene: TRBJ2-1
clone size: NA
CDR3 protein: CASSYPSRNEQFF
CDR3 DNA: TGTGCCAGCAGTTACCCTAGTCGGAATGAGCAGTTCTTC

CDR3 length: 13
D gene: NA
V gene: TRBV7-3
J gene: TRBJ1-1
clone size: NA
CDR3 protein: CASSLTTATEAFF
CDR3 DNA: TGTGCCAGCAGCTTAACGACAGCTACTGAAGCTTTCTTT

CDR3 length: 15
D gene: NA
V gene: TRBV19
J gene: TRBJ2-7
clone size: NA
CDR3 protein: CASSIGQAFSYEQYF
CDR3 DNA: TGTGCCAGTAGTATAGGACAGGCCTTCTCCTACGAGCAGTACTTC

CDR3 length: 11
D gene: NA
V gene: TRBV7-6
J gene: TRBJ2-5
clone size: NA
CDR3 protein: CASSQRETQYF
CDR3 DNA: TGTGCCAGCAGCCAGCGTGAGACCCAGTACTTC

CDR3 length: 13
D gene: NA
V gene: TRBV10-3
J gene: TRBJ2-1
clone size: once
CDR3 protein: CAIGGISYNEQFF
CDR3 DNA: TGTGCCATCGGCGGAATCTCCTACAATGAGCAGTTCTTC

CDR3 length: 12
D gene: NA
V gene: TRBV28
J gene: TRBJ1-2
clone size: NA
CDR3 protein: CAAATVLMGYTF
CDR3 DNA: TGTGCCGCTGCCACGGTGCTTATGGGCTACACCTTC

CDR3 length: 14
D gene: NA
V gene: TRBV19
J gene: TRBJ1-2
clone size: NA
CDR3 protein: CASSISRGSFGYTF
CDR3 DNA: TGTGCCAGTAGTATATCCAGGGGCTCATTTGGCTACACCTTC

CDR3 length: 14
D gene: TRBD1
V gene: TRBV5-6
J gene: TRBJ1-4
clone size: once
CDR3 protein: CASSLRGQHEKLFF
CDR3 DNA: TGTGCCAGCAGCTTGAGGGGACAGCATGAAAAACTGTTTTTT

CDR3 length: 14
D gene: TRBD2
V gene: TRBV16
J gene: TRBJ2-1
clone size: few
CDR3 protein: CASSQGTSGREQFF
CDR3 DNA: TGTGCCAGCAGCCAGGGGACTAGCGGGAGGGAGCAGTTCTTC

CDR3 length: 15
D gene: TRBD1
V gene: TRBV9
J gene: TRBJ1-6
clone size: NA
CDR3 protein: CASSGGDSERSPLHF
CDR3 DNA: TGTGCCAGCAGCGGGGGGGACAGCGAGCGTTCACCCCTCCACTTT

CDR3 length: 16
D gene: NA
V gene: TRBV18
J gene: TRBJ1-1
clone size: NA
CDR3 protein: CASSRDRQAMNTEAFF
CDR3 DNA: TGTGCCAGCTCTCGCGATCGACAAGCTATGAACACTGAAGCTTTCTTT

CDR3 length: 15
D gene: NA
V gene: TRBV3-1/TRBV3-2
J gene: TRBJ1-2
clone size: NA
CDR3 protein: CASSQVSPANYGYTF
CDR3 DNA: TGTGCCAGCAGCCAAGTATCACCAGCTAACTATGGCTACACCTTC

CDR3 length: 16
D gene: NA
V gene: TRBV19
J gene: TRBJ1-2
clone size: NA
CDR3 protein: CASTPVQTVSVYGYTF
CDR3 DNA: TGTGCCAGTACCCCCGTCCAGACAGTATCCGTCTATGGCTACACCTTC

CDR3 length: 14
D gene: TRBD1
V gene: TRBV9
J gene: TRBJ1-2
clone size: NA
CDR3 protein: CASSPGQGDYGYTF
CDR3 DNA: TGTGCCAGCAGCCCGGGACAGGGAGATTATGGCTACACCTTC

CDR3 length: 10
D gene: NA
V gene: TRBV20-1
J gene: TRBJ1-1
clone size: NA
CDR3 protein: CSASWQEVFF
CDR3 DNA: TGCAGTGCTAGTTGGCAGGAGGTTTTCTTT

CDR3 length: 15
D gene: TRBD1
V gene: TRBV9
J gene: TRBJ2-7
clone size: NA
CDR3 protein: CASSVDGTGPYEQYF
CDR3 DNA: TGTGCCAGCAGCGTAGACGGGACAGGGCCCTACGAGCAGTACTTC

CDR3 length: 14
D gene: NA
V gene: TRBV7-3
J gene: TRBJ1-1
clone size: once
CDR3 protein: CASSLSGENTEAFF
CDR3 DNA: TGTGCCAGCAGCTTATCCGGGGAGAACACTGAAGCTTTCTTT

CDR3 length: 14
D gene: NA
V gene: TRBV6-6
J gene: TRBJ1-1
clone size: NA
CDR3 protein: CASSLQGGGLEAFF
CDR3 DNA: TGTGCCAGCAGTCTCCAGGGTGGTGGGCTTGAAGCTTTCTTT

CDR3 length: 15
D gene: NA
V gene: TRBV18
J gene: TRBJ2-7
clone size: NA
CDR3 protein: CASSPSRDISYEQYF
CDR3 DNA: TGTGCCAGCTCACCGTCCAGGGACATCTCCTACGAGCAGTACTTC

CDR3 length: 18
D gene: NA
V gene: TRBV21-1
J gene: TRBJ2-1
clone size: NA
CDR3 protein: CARSGEKKGQCGDNEQFF
CDR3 DNA: TGTGCCAGGAGCGGGGAGAAAAAAGGACAGTGCGGCGACAATGAGCAGTTCTTC

CDR3 length: 13
D gene: NA
V gene: TRBV12-5
J gene: TRBJ1-1
clone size: NA
CDR3 protein: CASGSNWNTEAFF
CDR3 DNA: TGTGCTAGTGGCTCGAACTGGAACACTGAAGCTTTCTTT

CDR3 length: 14
D gene: NA
V gene: TRBV19
J gene: TRBJ1-5
clone size: NA
CDR3 protein: CASSLGLWPQPQHF
CDR3 DNA: TGTGCCAGTAGTTTGGGACTTTGGCCCCAGCCCCAGCATTTT

CDR3 length: 14
D gene: TRBD1
V gene: TRBV5-1
J gene: TRBJ1-1
clone size: NA
CDR3 protein: CASKTGQENTEAFF
CDR3 DNA: TGCGCCAGCAAAACGGGACAGGAGAACACTGAAGCTTTCTTT

CDR3 length: 15
D gene: TRBD1
V gene: TRBV7-6
J gene: TRBJ1-2
clone size: NA
CDR3 protein: CASSSGTGENYGYTF
CDR3 DNA: TGTGCCAGCAGCTCCGGGACAGGGGAAAACTATGGCTACACCTTC

CDR3 length: 15
D gene: TRBD1
V gene: TRBV6-6
J gene: TRBJ1-4
clone size: NA
CDR3 protein: CASSTPTGGNEKLFF
CDR3 DNA: TGTGCCAGCAGTACCCCGACAGGGGGTAATGAAAAACTGTTTTTT

CDR3 length: 17
D gene: TRBD2
V gene: TRBV9
J gene: TRBJ2-2
clone size: NA
CDR3 protein: CASSMRTSGRSTGELFF
CDR3 DNA: TGTGCCAGCAGCATGCGGACTAGCGGGAGATCAACCGGGGAGCTGTTTTTT

CDR3 length: 13
D gene: NA
V gene: TRBV9
J gene: TRBJ2-7
clone size: NA
CDR3 protein: CASGDGSSYEQYF
CDR3 DNA: TGTGCCAGCGGCGACGGGTCCTCCTACGAGCAGTACTTC

CDR3 length: 13
D gene: TRBD1
V gene: TRBV28
J gene: TRBJ1-2
clone size: NA
CDR3 protein: CASIKTGGYGYTF
CDR3 DNA: TGTGCCAGCATCAAAACAGGGGGCTATGGCTACACCTTC

CDR3 length: 14
D gene: NA
V gene: TRBV28
J gene: TRBJ2-7
clone size: NA
CDR3 protein: CASALQGISYEQYF
CDR3 DNA: TGTGCCAGCGCCCTACAGGGAATATCCTACGAGCAGTACTTC

CDR3 length: 16
D gene: TRBD2
V gene: TRBV7-6
J gene: TRBJ2-2
clone size: NA
CDR3 protein: CASSPGEREGTGELFF
CDR3 DNA: TGTGCCAGCAGCCCCGGGGAGAGGGAGGGCACCGGGGAGCTGTTTTTT

CDR3 length: 13
D gene: TRBD1
V gene: TRBV9
J gene: TRBJ1-2
clone size: NA
CDR3 protein: CASSVDGDRSYTF
CDR3 DNA: TGTGCCAGCAGCGTAGACGGGGACAGATCCTACACCTTC

CDR3 length: 14
D gene: TRBD1
V gene: TRBV5-1
J gene: TRBJ1-2
clone size: NA
CDR3 protein: CASSFQGALYGYTF
CDR3 DNA: TGCGCCAGCAGCTTTCAGGGGGCGCTTTATGGCTACACCTTC

CDR3 length: 14
D gene: NA
V gene: TRBV11-2
J gene: TRBJ2-5
clone size: NA
CDR3 protein: CASSLVVSRETQYF
CDR3 DNA: TGTGCCAGCAGCTTAGTGGTGAGCCGCGAGACCCAGTACTTC

CDR3 length: 13
D gene: NA
V gene: TRBV7-3
J gene: TRBJ1-6
clone size: many
CDR3 protein: CASSLEQGSPLHF
CDR3 DNA: TGTGCCAGCAGCTTAGAGCAGGGATCACCCCTCCACTTT

CDR3 length: 16
D gene: NA
V gene: TRBV18
J gene: TRBJ2-7
clone size: NA
CDR3 protein: CASSPSRLQGSYEQYF
CDR3 DNA: TGTGCCAGCTCACCATCAAGGTTACAGGGCTCCTACGAGCAGTACTTC

CDR3 length: 16
D gene: NA
V gene: TRBV7-9
J gene: TRBJ2-1
clone size: NA
CDR3 protein: CASSLSPDNPGYEQFF
CDR3 DNA: TGTGCCAGCAGCTTATCCCCCGATAATCCAGGCTATGAGCAGTTCTTC

CDR3 length: 14
D gene: TRBD1
V gene: TRBV2
J gene: TRBJ2-5
clone size: NA
CDR3 protein: CASRPGTGSETQYF
CDR3 DNA: TGTGCCAGCAGACCCGGGACAGGGTCAGAGACCCAGTACTTC

CDR3 length: 16
D gene: TRBD1
V gene: TRBV28
J gene: TRBJ1-5
clone size: NA
CDR3 protein: CASHELTGGAGQPQHF
CDR3 DNA: TGTGCCAGCCACGAGCTTACAGGGGGCGCGGGTCAGCCCCAGCATTTT